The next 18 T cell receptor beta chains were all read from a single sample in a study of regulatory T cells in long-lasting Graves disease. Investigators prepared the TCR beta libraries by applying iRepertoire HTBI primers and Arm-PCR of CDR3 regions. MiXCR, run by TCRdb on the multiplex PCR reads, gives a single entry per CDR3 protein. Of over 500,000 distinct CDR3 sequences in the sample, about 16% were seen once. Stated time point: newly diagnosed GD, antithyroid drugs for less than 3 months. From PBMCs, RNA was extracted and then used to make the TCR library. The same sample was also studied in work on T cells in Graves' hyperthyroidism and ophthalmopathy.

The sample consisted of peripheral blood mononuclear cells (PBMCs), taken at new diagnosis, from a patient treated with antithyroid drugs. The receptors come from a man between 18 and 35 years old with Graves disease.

In DNA, the CDR3 is TGTGCCAGCAGCCCACCCCTGGGGGCGTCCAATGAGCAGTTCTTC. Protein sequence: CASSPPLGASNEQFF. V is TRBV7-9 and J is TRBJ2-1; D may be TRBD1 (6 bases). Germline values: CDR1 SEHNR, CDR2 FQNEAQ (reference sequence). With 5 bases removed from V and 6 bases from J, the gap between germline ends came to 17 bases. This CDR3 region has 15 residues. The entire variable domain, with the rest obtained from reference TRBV7-9 and TRBJ2-1, is as follows: DTGVSQNPRHKITKRGQNVTFRCDPISEHNRLYWYRQTLGQGPEFLTYFQNEAQLEKSRLLSDRFSAERPKGSFSTLEIQRTEQGDSAMYLCASSPPLGASNEQFFGPGTRLTVL.

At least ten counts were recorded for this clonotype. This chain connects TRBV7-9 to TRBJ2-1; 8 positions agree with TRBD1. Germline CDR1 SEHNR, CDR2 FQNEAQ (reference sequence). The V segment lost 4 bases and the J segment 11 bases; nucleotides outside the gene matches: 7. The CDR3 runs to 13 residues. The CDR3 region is CASSSPGQGKQFF. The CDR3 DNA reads TGTGCCAGCAGCTCGCCCGGACAGGGCAAGCAGTTCTTC.

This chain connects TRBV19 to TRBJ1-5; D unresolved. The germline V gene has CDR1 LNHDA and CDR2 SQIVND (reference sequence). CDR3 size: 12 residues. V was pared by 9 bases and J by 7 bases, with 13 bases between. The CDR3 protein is CASSEPAQPQHF. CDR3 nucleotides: TGTGCCAGCAGTGAACCGGCCCAGCCCCAGCATTTT.

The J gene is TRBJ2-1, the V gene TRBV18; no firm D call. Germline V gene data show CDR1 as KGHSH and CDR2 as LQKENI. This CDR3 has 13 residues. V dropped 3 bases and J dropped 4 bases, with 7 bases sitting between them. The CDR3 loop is CASSPLEYNEQFF. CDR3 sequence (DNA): TGTGCCAGCTCACCTTTGGAATACAATGAGCAGTTCTTC.

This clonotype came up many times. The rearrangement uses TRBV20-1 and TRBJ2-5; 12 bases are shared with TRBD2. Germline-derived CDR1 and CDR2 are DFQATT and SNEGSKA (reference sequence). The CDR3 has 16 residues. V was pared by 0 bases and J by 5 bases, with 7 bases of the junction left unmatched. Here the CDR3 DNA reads TGCAGTGCTAGAGATGCAACTAGCGGGAGGCCCGAGACCCAGTACTTC. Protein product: CSARDATSGRPETQYF.

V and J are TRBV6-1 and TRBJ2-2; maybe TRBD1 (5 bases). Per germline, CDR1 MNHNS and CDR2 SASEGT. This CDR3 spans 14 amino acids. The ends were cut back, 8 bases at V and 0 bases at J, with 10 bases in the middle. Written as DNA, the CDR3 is TGTGCCAGCCGCCAGACAGCGAACACCGGGGAGCTGTTTTTT. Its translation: CASRQTANTGELFF.

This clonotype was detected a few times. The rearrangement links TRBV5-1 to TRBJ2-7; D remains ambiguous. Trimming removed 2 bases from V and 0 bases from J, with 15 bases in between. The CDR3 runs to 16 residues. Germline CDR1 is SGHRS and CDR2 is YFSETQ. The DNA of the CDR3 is TGCGCCAGCAGCTTCACCGTGGGCACGAGCTCCTACGAGCAGTACTTC. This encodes CASSFTVGTSSYEQYF.

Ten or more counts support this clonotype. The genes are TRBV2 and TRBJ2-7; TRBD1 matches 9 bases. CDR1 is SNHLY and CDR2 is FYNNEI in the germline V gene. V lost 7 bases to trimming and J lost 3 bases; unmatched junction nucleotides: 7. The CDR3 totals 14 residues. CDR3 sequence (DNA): TGTGCCAGCAACGATGACAGGGGGGGCTACGAGCAGTACTTC. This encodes CASNDDRGGYEQYF.

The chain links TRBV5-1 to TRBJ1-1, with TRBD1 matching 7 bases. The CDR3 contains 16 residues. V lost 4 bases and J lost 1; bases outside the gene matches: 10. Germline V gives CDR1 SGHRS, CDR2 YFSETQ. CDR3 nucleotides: TGCGCCAGCAGCCGACCAGGGGGGGGGCCGAACACTGAAGCTTTCTTT. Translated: CASSRPGGGPNTEAFF.

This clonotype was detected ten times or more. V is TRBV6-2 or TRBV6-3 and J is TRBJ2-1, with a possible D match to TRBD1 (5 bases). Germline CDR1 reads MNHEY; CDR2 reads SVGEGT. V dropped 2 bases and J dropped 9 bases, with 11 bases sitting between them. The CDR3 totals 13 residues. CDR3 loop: CASSYVGVGEQFF. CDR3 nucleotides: TGTGCCAGCAGTTACGTAGGGGTCGGTGAGCAGTTCTTC.

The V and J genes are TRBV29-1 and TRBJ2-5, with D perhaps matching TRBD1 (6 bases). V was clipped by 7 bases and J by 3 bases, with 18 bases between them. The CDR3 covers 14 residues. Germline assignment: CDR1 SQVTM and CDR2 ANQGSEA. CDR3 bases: TGCAGCGGGACCGTAGACAGGTTGAAAGAGACCCAGTACTTC. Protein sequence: CSGTVDRLKETQYF.

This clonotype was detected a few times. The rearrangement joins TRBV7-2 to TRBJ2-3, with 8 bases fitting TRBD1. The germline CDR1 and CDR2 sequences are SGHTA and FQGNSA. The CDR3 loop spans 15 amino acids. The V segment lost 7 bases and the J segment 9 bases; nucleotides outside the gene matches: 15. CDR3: CASTTTGGRSATQYF. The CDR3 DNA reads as TGTGCCAGCACTACCACAGGGGGGAGGTCAGCCACGCAGTATTTT.

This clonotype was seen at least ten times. For the CDR3, the DNA is TGTGCCAGCAGCCCCCGGGGTAGCGGGGGCTTATACAATGAGCAGTTCTTC. Amino acids: CASSPRGSGGLYNEQFF. The chain joins TRBV7-3 to TRBJ2-1, with 9 bases aligning to TRBD2. Germline lookup yields CDR1 SGHTA and CDR2 FQGTGA. V was pared by 5 bases and J by 4 bases, with 12 bases of the junction left unmatched. The CDR3 is made up of 17 amino acids.

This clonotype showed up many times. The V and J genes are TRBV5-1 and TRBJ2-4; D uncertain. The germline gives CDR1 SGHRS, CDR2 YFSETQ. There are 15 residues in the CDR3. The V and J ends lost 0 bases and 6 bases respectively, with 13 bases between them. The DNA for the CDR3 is TGCGCCAGCAGCTTGGCCGGCGGATCTTTAAACATTCAGTACTTC. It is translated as CASSLAGGSLNIQYF.

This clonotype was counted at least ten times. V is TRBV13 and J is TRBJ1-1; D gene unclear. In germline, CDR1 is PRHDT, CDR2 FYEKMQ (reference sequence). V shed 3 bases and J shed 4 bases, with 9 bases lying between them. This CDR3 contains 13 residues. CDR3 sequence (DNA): TGTGCCAGCAGCTTTTCACTGAGCACTGAAGCTTTCTTT. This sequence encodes CASSFSLSTEAFF.

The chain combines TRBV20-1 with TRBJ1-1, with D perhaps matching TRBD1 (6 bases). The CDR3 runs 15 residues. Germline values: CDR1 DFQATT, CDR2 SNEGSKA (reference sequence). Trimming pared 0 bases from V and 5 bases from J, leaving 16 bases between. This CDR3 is CSARDMDQGGTEAFF. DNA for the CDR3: TGCAGTGCTAGAGATATGGACCAAGGGGGAACTGAAGCTTTCTTT.

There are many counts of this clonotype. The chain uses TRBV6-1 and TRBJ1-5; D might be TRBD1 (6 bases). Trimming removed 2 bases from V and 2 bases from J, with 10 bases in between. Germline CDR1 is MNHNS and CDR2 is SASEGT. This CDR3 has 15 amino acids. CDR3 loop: CASSEIGTRNQPQHF. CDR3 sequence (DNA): TGTGCCAGCAGTGAAATCGGGACACGCAATCAGCCCCAGCATTTT.

The CDR3 DNA follows: TGTGCCAGCAGCTGGGCCGGGACAAACTACAATGAGCAGTTCTTC. It yields the protein CASSWAGTNYNEQFF. This sequence joins TRBV7-9 and TRBJ2-1, with D perhaps TRBD1 (6 bases). Germline V lookup: CDR1 SEHNR, CDR2 FQNEAQ (reference sequence). V lost 4 bases and J lost 3, with 13 bases in between. This CDR3 contains 15 residues.